This is a list of T cell receptor beta chains from one sample in a study of T cell repertoires in cytomegalovirus infection. Antigens for these TCRs are unknown. MiXCR, run by TCRdb on the reads, gives a single entry per CDR3 protein. The sample yields approximately 470,000 distinct CDR3 sequences, about 42% seen once. The sequencing here drew on cultured PBMCs, taken from culture after CMV antigen stimulation. The receptors were sampled from a human donor in good health (CMV status not recorded). Some clones in this sample may be carry-over from other donors' samples. The CDR3 runs from the conserved cysteine through the conserved F or W. The order of the fields is clone size, V gene, J gene, D gene, CDR3 protein, CDR3 DNA. A D gene is named only where the DNA matches it firmly. The listing skips clone size in some rows; elsewhere it reads once, few, many or a size class.

abundance: -; v_gene: TRBV18; j_gene: TRBJ2-5; d_gene: -; CDR3aa: CASSPSSGMGETQYF; CDR3nt: TGTGCCAGCTCACCGTCCTCAGGGATGGGGGAGACCCAGTACTTC
abundance: -; v_gene: TRBV6-8; j_gene: TRBJ1-3; d_gene: -; CDR3aa: CASSYSWGTGNTIYF; CDR3nt: TGTGCCAGCAGTTACTCGTGGGGCACTGGAAACACCATATATTTT
abundance: -; v_gene: TRBV7-8; j_gene: TRBJ1-4; d_gene: -; CDR3aa: CASSFRPGQILFTEKLFF; CDR3nt: TGTGCCAGCAGCTTCCGTCCGGGCCAGATCCTTTTTACTGAAAAACTGTTTTTT
abundance: -; v_gene: TRBV7-2; j_gene: TRBJ2-1; d_gene: -; CDR3aa: CASSSVLGQFF; CDR3nt: TGTGCCAGCAGCTCAGTTCTGGGGCAGTTCTTC
abundance: -; v_gene: TRBV4-2; j_gene: TRBJ1-6; d_gene: TRBD1; CDR3aa: CASSQDRTGRGNSPLHF; CDR3nt: TGTGCCAGCAGCCAAGATAGGACAGGGAGGGGAAATTCACCCCTCCACTTT
abundance: -; v_gene: TRBV6-6; j_gene: TRBJ2-3; d_gene: -; CDR3aa: CASSYVAQTQYF; CDR3nt: TGTGCCAGCAGTTACGTAGCGCAAACGCAGTATTTT
abundance: -; v_gene: TRBV12-3/TRBV12-4; j_gene: TRBJ2-7; d_gene: -; CDR3aa: CASMEGLSYEQYF; CDR3nt: TGTGCCAGCATGGAGGGCCTGTCCTACGAGCAGTACTTC
abundance: few; v_gene: TRBV7-6; j_gene: TRBJ2-3; d_gene: TRBD1; CDR3aa: CASSSAGTGYLTDTQYF; CDR3nt: TGTGCCAGCAGCTCTGCCGGGACAGGTTATTTGACAGATACGCAGTATTTT
abundance: -; v_gene: TRBV6-1; j_gene: TRBJ2-1; d_gene: TRBD2; CDR3aa: CASSGIAGGYNEQFF; CDR3nt: TGTGCCAGCAGTGGAATAGCGGGGGGTTACAATGAGCAGTTCTTC
abundance: once; v_gene: TRBV7-6; j_gene: TRBJ1-1; d_gene: -; CDR3aa: CASSLEFGAEAFF; CDR3nt: TGTGCCAGCAGCTTAGAGTTTGGGGCTGAAGCTTTCTTT
abundance: -; v_gene: TRBV19; j_gene: TRBJ1-6; d_gene: -; CDR3aa: CASSIEMGAGSPLHF; CDR3nt: TGTGCCAGTAGTATCGAAATGGGCGCAGGCTCACCCCTCCACTTT
abundance: few; v_gene: TRBV28; j_gene: TRBJ2-1; d_gene: TRBD1; CDR3aa: CASSLGGQGHEQFF; CDR3nt: TGTGCCAGCAGTTTAGGCGGACAGGGACATGAGCAGTTCTTC
abundance: -; v_gene: TRBV6-1; j_gene: TRBJ2-7; d_gene: -; CDR3aa: CASRRGLFYEQYF; CDR3nt: TGTGCCAGCAGACGGGGACTTTTCTACGAGCAGTACTTC
abundance: -; v_gene: TRBV20-1; j_gene: TRBJ1-5; d_gene: TRBD1; CDR3aa: CSAMDRAPGNQPQHF; CDR3nt: TGCAGTGCTATGGACAGGGCTCCGGGCAATCAGCCCCAGCATTTT
abundance: few; v_gene: TRBV7-8; j_gene: TRBJ1-2; d_gene: -; CDR3aa: CASSPPRLDGYTF; CDR3nt: TGTGCCAGCAGCCCCCCCAGGTTGGATGGCTACACCTTC
abundance: -; v_gene: TRBV7-2; j_gene: TRBJ1-6; d_gene: -; CDR3aa: CASSPLFPNSPLHF; CDR3nt: TGTGCCAGCAGCCCATTATTCCCCAATTCACCCCTCCACTTT
abundance: many; v_gene: TRBV12-3/TRBV12-4; j_gene: TRBJ1-1; d_gene: TRBD1; CDR3aa: CASSTNHRGEAFF; CDR3nt: TGTGCCAGCAGTACCAACCACAGGGGCGAAGCTTTCTTT
abundance: few; v_gene: TRBV12-3/TRBV12-4; j_gene: TRBJ1-2; d_gene: TRBD1; CDR3aa: CASSPDGQVNYGYTF; CDR3nt: TGTGCCAGCAGTCCCGATGGACAGGTTAACTATGGCTACACCTTC
abundance: -; v_gene: TRBV12-5; j_gene: TRBJ2-1; d_gene: -; CDR3aa: CASGAGIRNEQFF; CDR3nt: TGTGCTAGTGGGGCGGGAATCCGAAATGAGCAGTTCTTC
abundance: -; v_gene: TRBV5-1; j_gene: TRBJ2-3; d_gene: TRBD1; CDR3aa: CASSPDRGRDTQYF; CDR3nt: TGCGCCAGCAGCCCGGACAGGGGGCGGGATACGCAGTATTTT
abundance: few; v_gene: TRBV29-1; j_gene: TRBJ1-1; d_gene: -; CDR3aa: CSVEDLTANMNTEAFF; CDR3nt: TGCAGCGTTGAAGATCTTACAGCTAACATGAACACTGAAGCTTTCTTT
abundance: -; v_gene: TRBV7-9; j_gene: TRBJ2-2; d_gene: -; CDR3aa: CASSLTTSTGELFF; CDR3nt: TGTGCCAGCAGCTTGACGACCAGCACCGGGGAGCTGTTTTTT
abundance: few; v_gene: TRBV27; j_gene: TRBJ1-5; d_gene: -; CDR3aa: CASAADRNQPQHF; CDR3nt: TGTGCCAGCGCAGCGGACCGAAATCAGCCCCAGCATTTT
abundance: -; v_gene: TRBV7-6; j_gene: TRBJ1-1; d_gene: TRBD1; CDR3aa: CASSPRDRDFEAFF; CDR3nt: TGTGCCAGCAGTCCGAGGGACAGGGACTTTGAAGCTTTCTTT
abundance: few; v_gene: TRBV6-6; j_gene: TRBJ2-1; d_gene: -; CDR3aa: CASSYPYSSDPSYNEQFF; CDR3nt: TGTGCCAGCAGTTACCCCTATTCTAGCGACCCGTCCTACAATGAGCAGTTCTTC
abundance: few; v_gene: TRBV18; j_gene: TRBJ2-1; d_gene: -; CDR3aa: CASSQGGLAYNEQFF; CDR3nt: TGTGCCAGCTCACAAGGGGGTCTCGCCTACAATGAGCAGTTCTTC
abundance: -; v_gene: TRBV5-5; j_gene: TRBJ2-6; d_gene: -; CDR3aa: CASRLTQIGANVLTF; CDR3nt: TGTGCCAGCAGGCTTACTCAGATAGGGGCCAACGTCCTGACTTTC
abundance: -; v_gene: TRBV28; j_gene: TRBJ1-1; d_gene: -; CDR3aa: CASRDTGKTEAFF; CDR3nt: TGTGCCAGCAGGGATACAGGGAAGACTGAAGCTTTCTTT
abundance: -; v_gene: TRBV3-1; j_gene: TRBJ2-7; d_gene: TRBD2; CDR3aa: CATSPGASGQGDFYEQYF; CDR3nt: TGTGCCACCTCCCCTGGGGCTAGCGGGCAAGGGGACTTCTACGAGCAGTACTTC
abundance: -; v_gene: TRBV20-1; j_gene: TRBJ1-2; d_gene: -; CDR3aa: CSAMGEGYTF; CDR3nt: TGCAGTGCTATGGGGGAGGGCTACACCTTC
abundance: -; v_gene: TRBV19; j_gene: TRBJ2-7; d_gene: TRBD1; CDR3aa: CASRTRQGPYEQYF; CDR3nt: TGTGCCAGTAGAACCCGACAGGGTCCCTACGAGCAGTACTTC
abundance: once; v_gene: TRBV12-3/TRBV12-4; j_gene: TRBJ2-6; d_gene: -; CDR3aa: CASSSVGAGANVLTF; CDR3nt: TGTGCCAGCAGTTCGGTTGGGGCTGGGGCCAACGTCCTGACTTTC
abundance: -; v_gene: TRBV5-4; j_gene: TRBJ2-5; d_gene: -; CDR3aa: CASSSRQGGGETQYF; CDR3nt: TGTGCCAGCAGCTCCCGGCAGGGCGGAGGGGAGACCCAGTACTTC
abundance: -; v_gene: TRBV20-1; j_gene: TRBJ2-3; d_gene: -; CDR3aa: CSAVQGKADTQYF; CDR3nt: TGCAGTGCTGTACAGGGAAAAGCAGATACGCAGTATTTT
abundance: -; v_gene: TRBV23-1; j_gene: TRBJ2-7; d_gene: -; CDR3aa: CASSQYRAYVPYEQYF; CDR3nt: TGCGCCAGCAGTCAATACCGGGCCTATGTCCCCTACGAGCAGTACTTC
abundance: -; v_gene: TRBV7-6; j_gene: TRBJ1-1; d_gene: TRBD1; CDR3aa: CASSLGQGFGEAFF; CDR3nt: TGTGCCAGCAGCTTAGGACAGGGCTTTGGTGAAGCTTTCTTT
abundance: -; v_gene: TRBV9; j_gene: TRBJ2-7; d_gene: -; CDR3aa: CASSAAPGTYEQYF; CDR3nt: TGTGCCAGCAGCGCCGCCCCGGGAACCTACGAGCAGTACTTC
abundance: few; v_gene: TRBV7-9; j_gene: TRBJ2-5; d_gene: -; CDR3aa: CASSLRGGTGGTQYF; CDR3nt: TGTGCCAGCAGCTTACGTGGGGGGACTGGTGGGACCCAGTACTTC
abundance: many; v_gene: TRBV7-8; j_gene: TRBJ2-1; d_gene: TRBD1; CDR3aa: CASSRRRPGQGDNEQFF; CDR3nt: TGTGCCAGCAGCCGACGTAGACCGGGACAGGGGGACAATGAGCAGTTCTTC
abundance: -; v_gene: TRBV20-1; j_gene: TRBJ2-2; d_gene: -; CDR3aa: CSADDITGELFF; CDR3nt: TGCAGTGCTGATGACATCACCGGGGAGCTGTTTTTT
abundance: many; v_gene: TRBV7-8; j_gene: TRBJ1-6; d_gene: -; CDR3aa: CASSPKRGWNSPLHF; CDR3nt: TGTGCCAGCAGCCCAAAACGGGGATGGAATTCACCCCTCCACTTT
abundance: -; v_gene: TRBV5-1; j_gene: TRBJ2-5; d_gene: -; CDR3aa: CASSLSTGSGGSQYF; CDR3nt: TGCGCCAGCAGCTTGAGCACAGGGTCCGGAGGGTCCCAGTACTTC
abundance: -; v_gene: TRBV4-1; j_gene: TRBJ2-4; d_gene: TRBD1; CDR3aa: CASSQVGQGAKNIQYF; CDR3nt: TGCGCCAGCAGCCAAGTGGGACAGGGGGCCAAAAACATTCAGTACTTC
abundance: few; v_gene: TRBV7-6; j_gene: TRBJ2-1; d_gene: -; CDR3aa: CASSLELGGRYNEQFF; CDR3nt: TGTGCCAGCAGCTTAGAGCTGGGGGGCCGCTACAATGAGCAGTTCTTC
abundance: -; v_gene: TRBV12-5; j_gene: TRBJ2-2; d_gene: -; CDR3aa: CASGPKGGAGELFF; CDR3nt: TGTGCTAGTGGTCCTAAGGGGGGGGCCGGGGAGCTGTTTTTT
abundance: -; v_gene: TRBV12-3/TRBV12-4; j_gene: TRBJ2-5; d_gene: TRBD1; CDR3aa: CASGRTGARETQYF; CDR3nt: TGTGCCAGCGGGCGGACAGGGGCGCGGGAGACCCAGTACTTC
abundance: once; v_gene: TRBV10-3; j_gene: TRBJ2-3; d_gene: -; CDR3aa: CAISDQQWSADTQYF; CDR3nt: TGTGCCATCAGTGACCAACAATGGTCCGCAGATACGCAGTATTTT
abundance: -; v_gene: TRBV7-9; j_gene: TRBJ2-5; d_gene: TRBD2; CDR3aa: CASSLEGGEGETQYF; CDR3nt: TGTGCCAGCAGCTTAGAGGGAGGGGAAGGAGAGACCCAGTACTTC